This T cell receptor (beta chain) was identified in a study of OX40 agonist ivuxolimab in advanced cancers. The wider study: Ivuxolimab is a fully human IgG2 antibody that activates OX40 (CD134). Broader study findings: Undetermined was the antigen specificity of the expanded peripheral T cells. Dosing at 0.1 to 3.0 mg/kg was accompanied by clonal expansion of CD4+ and CD8+ blood T cells by week 6.

Sequencing was performed with immunoSEQ multiplex PCR; in TCRdb, only in-frame clones are kept and a portion is missing. In the table there are approximately 25,000 clones, approximately 91% of which are singletons. The CDR3 has 18 residues. The germline CDR1 and CDR2 sequences are LGHNT and FRNRAP. The V and J ends lost 1 base and 0 bases respectively, with 16 bases between them. If patients had autoimmune disease history or systemic immunosuppression, they were excluded. As concerns this clone: Its antigen is as yet unknown.

Sequencing used CD4+ or CD8+ T cells sorted from blood, obtained in a trial of the OX40 agonist ivuxolimab. The clonotype comes from an adult with an advanced solid tumor such as melanoma, head and neck, liver or kidney cancer. V usage is TRBV12-5 and J usage is TRBJ2-1; D possibly corresponds to TRBD2 (5 bases). The CDR3 bases are TGTGCTAGTGGTTTGGAACCAATAGCGAAAAGCTCCTACAATGAGCAGTTCTTC. Amino acids: CASGLEPIAKSSYNEQFF.